The rows below give T cell receptor beta chains drawn from one sample of a study of early T cells in non-severe SARS-CoV-2 infection. TCRdb analysed the 5' RACE reads with MiXCR anew, one entry per CDR3 protein. The table records 60,000 to 75,000 distinct CDR3 sequences, about 11% of them present only once. The material sequenced was whole blood. These receptors were taken from an adult who was a healthcare worker with PCR-confirmed SARS-CoV-2 infection or an uninfected control (not recorded which). Both conserved end residues are part of each CDR3. D genes are given only for firm matches. The size entry is marked missing in some rows and otherwise reads once, few, many or a size class.

CDR3 protein: CASSFQGVNTGELFF; CDR3 DNA: TGTGCCAGCAGCTTTCAAGGGGTGAACACCGGGGAGCTGTTTTTT; J gene: TRBJ2-2; clone size: -; V gene: TRBV7-7; D gene: -
CDR3 protein: CASVEGARTNEKLFF; CDR3 DNA: TGTGCCAGCGTTGAGGGGGCTAGGACTAATGAAAAACTGTTTTTT; J gene: TRBJ1-4; clone size: many; V gene: TRBV6-1; D gene: TRBD1
CDR3 protein: CASSAQREAPEQYF; CDR3 DNA: TGTGCCAGCTCTGCCCAGCGGGAGGCTCCCGAGCAGTACTTC; J gene: TRBJ2-7; clone size: -; V gene: TRBV28; D gene: TRBD2
CDR3 protein: CASSLRPRQVGSEKLFF; CDR3 DNA: TGTGCCAGCAGCTTACGGCCCCGACAGGTTGGATCTGAAAAACTGTTTTTT; J gene: TRBJ1-4; clone size: -; V gene: TRBV7-9; D gene: -
CDR3 protein: CASSWRGTEAFF; CDR3 DNA: TGTGCCAGCAGCTGGCGAGGCACTGAAGCTTTCTTT; J gene: TRBJ1-1; clone size: few; V gene: TRBV7-3; D gene: -
CDR3 protein: CASSQRRPMFANTGELFF; CDR3 DNA: TGCGCCAGCAGCCAGAGAAGACCGATGTTCGCGAACACCGGGGAGCTGTTTTTT; J gene: TRBJ2-2; clone size: many; V gene: TRBV4-3; D gene: -
CDR3 protein: CASSFLPGLAGGFTDTQYF; CDR3 DNA: TGTGCCAGCAGCTTTCTACCGGGACTAGCGGGGGGGTTCACAGATACGCAGTATTTT; J gene: TRBJ2-3; clone size: many; V gene: TRBV7-9; D gene: TRBD2
CDR3 protein: CASIYGGELFF; CDR3 DNA: TGTGCCAGCATCTACGGAGGGGAGCTGTTTTTT; J gene: TRBJ2-2; clone size: many; V gene: TRBV6-2/TRBV6-3; D gene: -
CDR3 protein: CASSRGTSGGETQYF; CDR3 DNA: TGCGCCAGCAGCCGAGGGACTAGCGGGGGAGAGACCCAGTACTTC; J gene: TRBJ2-5; clone size: many; V gene: TRBV4-1; D gene: TRBD2
CDR3 protein: CASSSGTRGNWVGAQYF; CDR3 DNA: TGTGCCAGCAGCTCCGGGACACGCGGGAACTGGGTAGGGGCCCAGTACTTC; J gene: TRBJ2-5; clone size: few; V gene: TRBV7-9; D gene: -
CDR3 protein: CASSVIPGTGSEKLFF; CDR3 DNA: TGTGCCAGCAGTGTAATCCCCGGGACAGGGTCTGAAAAACTGTTTTTT; J gene: TRBJ1-4; clone size: many; V gene: TRBV2; D gene: TRBD1
CDR3 protein: CASSGTGNSEQYF; CDR3 DNA: TGTGCCAGCAGCGGGACAGGGAATTCCGAGCAGTACTTC; J gene: TRBJ2-7; clone size: -; V gene: TRBV7-9; D gene: TRBD1
CDR3 protein: CSAIGGHGEAFF; CDR3 DNA: TGCAGTGCAATTGGCGGGCACGGTGAAGCTTTCTTT; J gene: TRBJ1-1; clone size: many; V gene: TRBV20-1; D gene: -
CDR3 protein: CSVRAGGHLEQYF; CDR3 DNA: TGCAGCGTTCGAGCGGGAGGCCACCTCGAGCAGTACTTC; J gene: TRBJ2-7; clone size: few; V gene: TRBV29-1; D gene: TRBD2
CDR3 protein: CSAGTALGGELFF; CDR3 DNA: TGCAGCGCTGGGACAGCACTGGGCGGGGAGCTGTTTTTT; J gene: TRBJ2-2; clone size: -; V gene: TRBV29-1; D gene: TRBD1
CDR3 protein: CSARDHRGSYEQYF; CDR3 DNA: TGCAGTGCTAGAGATCACAGGGGCTCCTACGAGCAGTACTTC; J gene: TRBJ2-7; clone size: few; V gene: TRBV20-1; D gene: TRBD1
CDR3 protein: CSVEVTGEETQYF; CDR3 DNA: TGCAGCGTTGAAGTGACGGGAGAAGAGACCCAGTACTTC; J gene: TRBJ2-5; clone size: many; V gene: TRBV29-1; D gene: -
CDR3 protein: CSAATGGRAHEQYF; CDR3 DNA: TGCAGTGCTGCGACGGGAGGGAGGGCGCACGAGCAGTACTTC; J gene: TRBJ2-7; clone size: few; V gene: TRBV20-1; D gene: TRBD2
CDR3 protein: CASSLVQRGNEQFF; CDR3 DNA: TGTGCCAGCAGCTTGGTACAGAGAGGGAATGAGCAGTTCTTC; J gene: TRBJ2-1; clone size: -; V gene: TRBV5-4; D gene: -
CDR3 protein: CASTRGGPSTDTQYF; CDR3 DNA: TGTGCCAGCACCCGGGGTGGGCCTAGCACAGATACGCAGTATTTT; J gene: TRBJ2-3; clone size: few; V gene: TRBV7-6; D gene: -
CDR3 protein: CASSPGLVKETQYF; CDR3 DNA: TGTGCCAGCAGCCCAGGGCTAGTCAAAGAGACCCAGTACTTC; J gene: TRBJ2-5; clone size: many; V gene: TRBV5-4; D gene: -
CDR3 protein: CASSPGHKYEQYF; CDR3 DNA: TGTGCCAGCTCACCAGGGCACAAATACGAGCAGTACTTC; J gene: TRBJ2-7; clone size: -; V gene: TRBV18; D gene: -
CDR3 protein: CASSPGLAGGLRDTQYF; CDR3 DNA: TGTGCCAGCAGCCCGGGACTAGCGGGGGGCCTCCGGGATACGCAGTATTTT; J gene: TRBJ2-3; clone size: few; V gene: TRBV7-2; D gene: TRBD2
CDR3 protein: CASSKSSRLGQETQYF; CDR3 DNA: TGTGCCAGCAGCAAGAGCAGTCGGTTAGGACAAGAGACCCAGTACTTC; J gene: TRBJ2-5; clone size: few; V gene: TRBV9; D gene: -
CDR3 protein: CASSDNSVGTDTQYF; CDR3 DNA: TGTGCCAGCAGTGACAACTCGGTCGGCACAGATACGCAGTATTTT; J gene: TRBJ2-3; clone size: -; V gene: TRBV2; D gene: -
CDR3 protein: CASSPPASFYEQFF; CDR3 DNA: TGCGCCAGCAGCCCTCCGGCTAGTTTTTATGAGCAGTTCTTC; J gene: TRBJ2-1; clone size: many; V gene: TRBV5-1; D gene: -
CDR3 protein: CASSLVVSKAEVWTQYF; CDR3 DNA: TGTGCCAGCAGCTTAGTTGTATCGAAGGCGGAGGTCTGGACCCAGTACTTC; J gene: TRBJ2-5; clone size: many; V gene: TRBV7-2; D gene: -
CDR3 protein: CASSPSLAGAYNEQFF; CDR3 DNA: TGTGCCAGCAGCCCTTCATTAGCGGGGGCCTACAATGAGCAGTTCTTC; J gene: TRBJ2-1; clone size: once; V gene: TRBV3-1; D gene: TRBD2
CDR3 protein: CSVVRGANTEAFF; CDR3 DNA: TGCAGCGTTGTTCGGGGGGCGAACACTGAAGCTTTCTTT; J gene: TRBJ1-1; clone size: -; V gene: TRBV29-1; D gene: -
CDR3 protein: CASTPQYF; CDR3 DNA: TGTGCCAGCACCCCCCAGTATTTT; J gene: TRBJ2-3; clone size: few; V gene: TRBV12-3/TRBV12-4; D gene: -
CDR3 protein: CSGRTVLVGTQYF; CDR3 DNA: TGCAGCGGCAGGACAGTCCTCGTTGGTACGCAGTATTTT; J gene: TRBJ2-3; clone size: once; V gene: TRBV29-1; D gene: -
CDR3 protein: CASSYSSGAHYEQYF; CDR3 DNA: TGTGCCAGCAGTTACTCGAGTGGAGCCCACTACGAGCAGTACTTC; J gene: TRBJ2-7; clone size: few; V gene: TRBV6-2/TRBV6-3; D gene: -
CDR3 protein: CASSHRAGGGSNEQFF; CDR3 DNA: TGTGCCAGCAGCCACCGAGCGGGGGGCGGCAGCAATGAGCAGTTCTTC; J gene: TRBJ2-1; clone size: -; V gene: TRBV5-4; D gene: TRBD2
CDR3 protein: CASSLEQLNTGELFF; CDR3 DNA: TGCGCCAGCAGCTTGGAACAATTGAACACCGGGGAGCTGTTTTTT; J gene: TRBJ2-2; clone size: many; V gene: TRBV5-1; D gene: -
CDR3 protein: CASSFFPPGQGAGGELFF; CDR3 DNA: TGTGCCAGCAGTTTCTTCCCTCCGGGACAGGGGGCTGGCGGGGAGCTGTTTTTT; J gene: TRBJ2-2; clone size: many; V gene: TRBV12-3/TRBV12-4; D gene: TRBD1
CDR3 protein: CVSSKRPGLNYEQYF; CDR3 DNA: TGTGTCAGCAGCAAAAGACCGGGACTGAACTACGAGCAGTACTTC; J gene: TRBJ2-7; clone size: -; V gene: TRBV7-2; D gene: -
CDR3 protein: CASSYDGTMGEKLFF; CDR3 DNA: TGTGCCAGCAGTTACGACGGGACCATGGGTGAAAAACTGTTTTTT; J gene: TRBJ1-4; clone size: few; V gene: TRBV6-6; D gene: -